The next 9 T cell receptor beta chains were all read from a single sample in a study of T-cell memory formation after mild COVID-19. TCRdb re-called the 5' RACE reads through MiXCR, storing one row per CDR3 protein. Of around 390,000 distinct CDR3 sequences in the sample, about 17% were seen once. Sequencing input: PBMCs or a T cell subset sorted from them (not recorded which). The receptors derive from a man aged 18 to 35 who had mild COVID-19 (a few samples of this study predate the infection). Cell type and time point are not known.

This clonotype has a handful of counts. The chain joins TRBV11-2 to TRBJ1-2; D remains ambiguous. Germline CDR1 is SGHAT and CDR2 is FQNNGV. The CDR3 is made up of 16 amino acids. Deletions cut 0 bases from V and 5 bases from J, with 16 bases between. The CDR3 DNA reads as TGTGCCAGCAGCTTAGAATTTCCGTCAAGGGTATATGGCTACACCTTC. Protein: CASSLEFPSRVYGYTF. The whole variable domain, remainder taken from reference TRBV11-2 and TRBJ1-2, is EAGVAQSPRYKIIEKRQSVAFWCNPISGHATLYWYQQILGQGPKLLIQFQNNGVVDDSQLPKDRFSAERLKGVDSTLKIQPAKLEDSAVYLCASSLEFPSRVYGYTFGSGTRLTVV.

This clonotype was recorded a few times. The chain joins TRBV7-9 to TRBJ2-3, with 9 positions matching TRBD1. The length of the CDR3 is 15 residues. Germline trimming cut 2 bases from V and 2 bases from J; bases unmatched to any gene: 2. CDR1 is SEHNR and CDR2 is FQNEAQ in the germline V gene (reference sequence). CDR3 in DNA: TGTGCCAGCAGCTTAAGGGACAGGGACACAGATACGCAGTATTTT. It encodes CASSLRDRDTDTQYF.

The chain is built from TRBV7-9 and TRBJ2-1, with D perhaps assigned TRBD1 or TRBD2 (5 bases each). Germline CDR1 is SEHNR and CDR2 is FQNEAQ (reference sequence). V lost 5 bases, J lost 8 bases, and 10 bases lay in between. The CDR3 length is 12 residues. DNA for the CDR3: TGTGCCAGCAGCCCGGGACGCCATGAGCAGTTCTTC. Its protein is CASSPGRHEQFF.

This clonotype was seen a handful of times. The rearrangement links TRBV13 to TRBJ2-1; 9 bases map to TRBD1. CDR1 PRHDT and CDR2 FYEKMQ come from the germline V gene (reference sequence). The CDR3 totals 15 residues. V lost 5 bases and J lost 4; bases outside the gene matches: 6. The CDR3 protein is CASSPLGQGYNEQFF. Written as DNA, the CDR3 is TGTGCCAGCAGCCCATTGGGACAGGGATACAATGAGCAGTTCTTC.

This chain connects TRBV7-9 to TRBJ1-1, with D maybe TRBD1 (6 bases). CDR1 SEHNR and CDR2 FQNEAQ come from the germline V gene (reference sequence). This CDR3 contains 13 residues. Trimming left V 1 base short and J 11 bases short, with 14 bases between. Written as DNA, the CDR3 is TGTGCCAGCAGCTTAGACGCAGGGGATAGGGCTTTCTTT. Translated: CASSLDAGDRAFF.

This clonotype was picked up a small number of times. V is TRBV20-1 and J is TRBJ2-2; TRBD2 is a possible D gene (6 bases). V was cut by 3 bases and J by 3 bases, with 17 bases left in between. This CDR3 is 16 amino acids long. Per the germline V gene, CDR1 is DFQATT and CDR2 is SNEGSKA (reference sequence). In DNA form, the CDR3 reads TGCAGTGCTAGCTTTGGGGCGGGGAGCGACACCGGGGAGCTGTTTTTT. Protein: CSASFGAGSDTGELFF.

This clonotype appeared a few times. The chain is built from TRBV5-1 and TRBJ1-2, with D perhaps matching TRBD1 (6 bases). Per the germline V gene, CDR1 is SGHRS and CDR2 is YFSETQ. Trimming took off 3 bases at V and 6 bases at J, with 12 bases between the two ends. This CDR3 is built from 13 residues. The CDR3 loop reads CASSSRQVDGYTF. CDR3 sequence (DNA): TGCGCCAGCAGCTCGCGACAGGTGGATGGCTACACCTTC.

This clonotype was observed a handful of times. The CDR3 carries no conserved terminal phenylalanine or tryptophan, so it likely arises from a read error. It is unclear where the CDR3 begins or ends on the DNA, so no DNA is shown, and the CDR3 is as TCRdb lists it. The chain couples TRBV20-1 to TRBJ1-5. The CDR3 comprises 10 residues, both ends counted. Germline V gene lookup returns CDR1 DFQATT and CDR2 SNEGSKA (reference sequence). CDR3: CRPHAGVSWE.

This clonotype was observed a handful of times. The chain recombines TRBV7-2 with TRBJ1-6, with 7 bases matching TRBD1. V trimming: 8 bases; J trimming: 4 bases; junction bases outside the gene matches: 2. There are 13 residues in the CDR3. The germline V gene encodes CDR1 SGHTA and CDR2 FQGNSA. The CDR3 is CASGRGYNSPLHF. DNA for the CDR3: TGTGCCAGCGGCAGGGGGTATAATTCACCCCTCCACTTT.